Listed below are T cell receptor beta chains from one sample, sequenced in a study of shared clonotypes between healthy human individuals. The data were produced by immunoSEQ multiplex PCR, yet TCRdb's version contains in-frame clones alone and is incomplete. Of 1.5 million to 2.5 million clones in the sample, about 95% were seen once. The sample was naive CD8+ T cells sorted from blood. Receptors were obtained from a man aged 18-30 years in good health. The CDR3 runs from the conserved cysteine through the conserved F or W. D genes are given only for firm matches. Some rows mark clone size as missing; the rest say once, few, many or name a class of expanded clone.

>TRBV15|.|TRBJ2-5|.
CATSTTLTTSQETQYF
TGTGCCACCAGCACAACTCTCACAACTTCCCAAGAGACCCAGTACTTC
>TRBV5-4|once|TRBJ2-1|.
CASSGEGSEQFF
TGTGCCAGCAGCGGTGAGGGTTCTGAGCAGTTCTTC
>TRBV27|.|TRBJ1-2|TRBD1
CASSPEGAVYYGYTF
TGTGCCAGCAGTCCTGAGGGGGCTGTTTACTATGGCTACACCTTC
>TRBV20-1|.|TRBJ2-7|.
CSARVRGEQYF
TGCAGTGCTAGAGTCAGGGGCGAGCAGTACTTC
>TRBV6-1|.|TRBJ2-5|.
CASSDFPFGQSLGETQYF
TGTGCCAGCAGTGATTTTCCCTTCGGGCAATCCTTGGGGGAGACCCAGTACTTC
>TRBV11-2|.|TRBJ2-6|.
CASSLNSDSGANVLTF
TGTGCCAGCAGCCTCAACTCCGACTCTGGGGCCAACGTCCTGACTTTC
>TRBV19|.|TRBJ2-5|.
CASSIMLEETQYF
TGTGCCAGTAGTATAATGCTGGAAGAGACCCAGTACTTC
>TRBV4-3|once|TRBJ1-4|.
CASSQGARVQLFF
TGCGCCAGCAGCCAAGGGGCCAGAGTACAACTGTTTTTT
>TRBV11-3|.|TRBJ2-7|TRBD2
CASSLAGGYYEQYF
TGTGCCAGCAGCCTAGCGGGGGGTTACTACGAGCAGTACTTC
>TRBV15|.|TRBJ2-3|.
CATSRKAASTDTQYF
TGTGCCACCAGCAGAAAAGCGGCTAGCACAGATACGCAGTATTTT
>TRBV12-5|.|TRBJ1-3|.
CASGFCCLQEGVRAGNTIYF
TGTGCTAGTGGTTTTTGCTGTCTTCAAGAAGGGGTTAGGGCTGGAAACACCATATATTTT
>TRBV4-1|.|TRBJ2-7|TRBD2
CASSQALAGGPYEQYF
TGCGCCAGCAGCCAAGCCCTAGCGGGGGGTCCCTACGAGCAGTACTTC
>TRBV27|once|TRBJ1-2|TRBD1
CASSLIGTDYGYTF
TGTGCCAGCAGTTTAATAGGGACAGACTATGGCTACACCTTC
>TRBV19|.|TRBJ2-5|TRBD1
CASSPGTGGFETQYF
TGTGCCAGTAGTCCCGGGACAGGGGGCTTCGAGACCCAGTACTTC
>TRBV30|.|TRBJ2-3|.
CAWSVYGGAGADTQYF
TGTGCCTGGAGTGTATACGGGGGCGCCGGCGCAGATACGCAGTATTTT
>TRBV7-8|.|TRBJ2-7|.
CASSLAGTSYEQYF
TGTGCCAGCTCCTTGGCGGGGACCTCCTACGAGCAGTACTTC